The rows below give T cell receptor beta chains drawn from one sample of a study of cytomegalovirus exposure and HLA in healthy donors. The data were produced by immunoSEQ multiplex PCR, yet TCRdb's version contains in-frame clones alone and is incomplete. Of about 150,000 clones detected, around two thirds appear once; the ten largest clones hold 10%. The sequenced sample consisted of PBMCs. These receptors all stem from a man in his thirties or forties in good health and CMV-seropositive. CDR3s leave out the opening cysteine and the closing phenylalanine or tryptophan. D genes are given only for firm matches.

v_gene	d_gene	len	j_gene	CDR3aa
TRBV5-1	-	11	TRBJ2-2	ASSLRGAGELF
TRBV12-5	-	13	TRBJ1-5	ASGLVGQGEQPQH
TRBV7-9	TRBD2	8	TRBJ2-4	AIAGGVQY
TRBV4-1	-	13	TRBJ2-7	ASSQAAGKRDEQY
TRBV7-2	-	11	TRBJ2-1	ASSPPPWSEQF
TRBV5-1	-	13	TRBJ1-2	ASSWSDIGDYGYT
TRBV11-3	-	11	TRBJ2-1	ASSLEGGGEQF
TRBV11-3	-	14	TRBJ1-1	ASSPRQSGESTEAF
TRBV7-9	TRBD1	13	-	ASSPLTGDSYEQY
TRBV9	TRBD2	13	TRBJ2-7	ASSVTSGGSYEQY
TRBV19	-	15	TRBJ2-6	ASSGLSGVSGANVLT
TRBV10-3	-	13	TRBJ2-1	ATAGRTPTYNEQF
TRBV9	-	12	TRBJ1-3	ASSGGGTGNTIY
TRBV4-1	TRBD1	13	TRBJ2-2	ASSQIQGFTGELF
TRBV6-1	-	13	TRBJ1-5	ASSEATGVGQPQH
TRBV6-5	TRBD1	13	TRBJ2-7	ASSRWDRGFNEQY
TRBV28	TRBD1	12	TRBJ2-1	ASSRRDRGHEQF
TRBV28	TRBD1	13	TRBJ1-2	ASSAYGTGDNGYT
TRBV4-2	-	14	TRBJ1-2	ASSQIWEGLIYGYT
TRBV5-1	TRBD1	13	TRBJ1-4	ASSGQGATNEKLF
TRBV6-1	TRBD1	13	TRBJ1-2	AGGQGKNSNYGYT
TRBV13	-	12	TRBJ2-5	ASSLAPDKETQY
TRBV19	-	13	TRBJ1-5	ASHPHLNGNQPQH
TRBV14	TRBD1	12	TRBJ2-7	ASSQGTGAYEQY
TRBV5-4	-	16	TRBJ1-1	ASSSPKGAGRMNTEAF
TRBV7-6	-	20	TRBJ1-1	ASSLVLFETSQGAGRDTEAF